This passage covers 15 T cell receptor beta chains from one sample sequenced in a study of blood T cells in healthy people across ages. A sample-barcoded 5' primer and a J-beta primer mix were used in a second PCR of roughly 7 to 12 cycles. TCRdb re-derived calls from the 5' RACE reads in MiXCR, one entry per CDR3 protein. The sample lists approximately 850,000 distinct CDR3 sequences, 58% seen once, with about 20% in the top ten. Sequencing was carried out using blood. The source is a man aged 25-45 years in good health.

The DNA for the CDR3 is TGTGCCAGCAGCCTCCCCACGGCAGGCCGCCCGTTCTTC. Translated, it gives CASSLPTAGRPFF. The chain uses TRBV7-2 and TRBJ2-1; no clear D. Per the germline V gene, CDR1 is SGHTA and CDR2 is FQGNSA. Trimming shortened V by 5 bases and J by 15 bases, and 20 bases separated the two germline ends. This CDR3 contains 13 residues.

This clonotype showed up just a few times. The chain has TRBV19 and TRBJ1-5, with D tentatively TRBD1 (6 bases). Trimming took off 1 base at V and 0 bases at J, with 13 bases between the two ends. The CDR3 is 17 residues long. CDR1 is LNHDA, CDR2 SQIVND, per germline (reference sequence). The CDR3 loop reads CASSIVTGTYSNQPQHF. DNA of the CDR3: TGTGCCAGTAGTATAGTCACCGGGACATATAGCAATCAGCCCCAGCATTTT.

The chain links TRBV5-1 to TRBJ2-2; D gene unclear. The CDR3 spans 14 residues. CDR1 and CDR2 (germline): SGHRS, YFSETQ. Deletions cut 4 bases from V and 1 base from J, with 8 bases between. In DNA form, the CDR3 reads TGCGCCAGCAGCCAAACCGTGAACACCGGGGAGCTGTTTTTT. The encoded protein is CASSQTVNTGELFF.

In nucleotides, the CDR3 is TGCGCCAGCAGCCAAGAGTCGAACGGCTATGGCTACACCTTC. It translates to CASSQESNGYGYTF. The V and J genes are TRBV4-3 and TRBJ1-2; D gene ambiguous. Deletions cut 0 bases from V and 4 bases from J, with 9 bases between. This CDR3 has 14 amino acids. Germline V gives CDR1 LGHNA, CDR2 YSLEER.

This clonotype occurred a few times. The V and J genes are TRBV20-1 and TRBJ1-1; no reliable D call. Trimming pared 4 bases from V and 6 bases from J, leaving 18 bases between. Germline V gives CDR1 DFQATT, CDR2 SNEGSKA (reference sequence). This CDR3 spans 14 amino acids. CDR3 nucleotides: TGCAGTGCTACCCCTCCGGAGTCATCCCCTGAAGCTTTCTTT. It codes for CSATPPESSPEAFF.

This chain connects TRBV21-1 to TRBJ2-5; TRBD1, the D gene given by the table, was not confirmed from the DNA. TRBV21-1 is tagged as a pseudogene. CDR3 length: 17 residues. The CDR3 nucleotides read TGTGCCAGCAGCCCGCCCCGGGACAGGGTCGTCCAAGAGACCCAGTACTTC. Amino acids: CASSPPRDRVVQETQYF.

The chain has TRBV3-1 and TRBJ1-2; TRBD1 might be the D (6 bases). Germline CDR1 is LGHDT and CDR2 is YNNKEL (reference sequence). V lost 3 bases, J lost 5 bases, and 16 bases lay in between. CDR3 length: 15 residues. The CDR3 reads CASSHDGGGLYGYTF. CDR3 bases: TGTGCCAGCAGCCACGATGGGGGCGGGCTGTATGGCTACACCTTC. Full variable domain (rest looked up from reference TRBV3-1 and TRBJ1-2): DTAVSQTPKYLVTQMGNDKSIKCEQNLGHDTMYWYKQDSKKFLKIMFSYNNKELIINETVPNRFSPKSPDKAHLNLHINSLELGDSAVYFCASSHDGGGLYGYTFGSGTRLTVV.

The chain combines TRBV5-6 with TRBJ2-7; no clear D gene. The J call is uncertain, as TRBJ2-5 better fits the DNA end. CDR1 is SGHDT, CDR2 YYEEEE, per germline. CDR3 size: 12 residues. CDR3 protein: CASLGVGETQYF. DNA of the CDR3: TGTGCCAGCCTAGGAGTGGGGGAGACCCAGTACTTC.

The CDR3 here is CASSRASGRAQNEQFF. As DNA, the CDR3 is TGTGCCAGCAGCCGTGCTAGCGGGAGGGCCCAGAATGAGCAGTTCTTC. This chain joins TRBV7-2 and TRBJ2-1; 12 positions match TRBD2. The V segment lost 5 bases and the J segment 7 bases; nucleotides outside the gene matches: 9. The germline V gene has CDR1 SGHTA and CDR2 FQGNSA. The CDR3 is 16 residues long.

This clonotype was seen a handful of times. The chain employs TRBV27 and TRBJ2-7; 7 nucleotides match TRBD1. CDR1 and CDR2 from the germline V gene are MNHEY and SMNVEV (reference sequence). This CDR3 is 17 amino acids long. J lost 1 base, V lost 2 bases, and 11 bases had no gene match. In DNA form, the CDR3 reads TGTGCCAGCAGTTTACGTCCGTCCGGGACAGTATCCTACGAGCAGTACTTC. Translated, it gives CASSLRPSGTVSYEQYF.

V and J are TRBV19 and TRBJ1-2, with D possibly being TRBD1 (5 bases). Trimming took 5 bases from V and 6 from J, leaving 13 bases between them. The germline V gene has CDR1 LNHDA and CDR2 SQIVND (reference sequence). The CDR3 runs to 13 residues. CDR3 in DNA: TGTGCCAGTAGTCCGGGACGGAGAAATGGCTACACCTTC. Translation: CASSPGRRNGYTF.

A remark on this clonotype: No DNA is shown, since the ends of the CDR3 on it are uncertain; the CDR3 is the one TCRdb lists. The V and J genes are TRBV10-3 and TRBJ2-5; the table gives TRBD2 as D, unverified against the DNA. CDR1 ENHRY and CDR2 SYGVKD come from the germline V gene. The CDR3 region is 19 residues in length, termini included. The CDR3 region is CAISDPQREAVFWQETQYF.

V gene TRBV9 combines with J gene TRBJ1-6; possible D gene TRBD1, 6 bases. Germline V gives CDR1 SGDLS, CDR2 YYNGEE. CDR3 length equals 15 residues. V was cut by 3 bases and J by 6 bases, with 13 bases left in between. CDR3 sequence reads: CASSGGTMFNSPLHF. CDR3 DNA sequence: TGTGCCAGCAGCGGGGGGACAATGTTTAATTCACCCCTCCACTTT.

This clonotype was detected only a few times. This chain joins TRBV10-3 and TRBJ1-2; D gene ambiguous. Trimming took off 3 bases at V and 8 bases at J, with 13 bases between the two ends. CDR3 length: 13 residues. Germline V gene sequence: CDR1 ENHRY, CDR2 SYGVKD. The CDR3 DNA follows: TGTGCCATCAGTGACCGGGCCGGTGGGGGCTACACCTTC. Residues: CAISDRAGGGYTF.

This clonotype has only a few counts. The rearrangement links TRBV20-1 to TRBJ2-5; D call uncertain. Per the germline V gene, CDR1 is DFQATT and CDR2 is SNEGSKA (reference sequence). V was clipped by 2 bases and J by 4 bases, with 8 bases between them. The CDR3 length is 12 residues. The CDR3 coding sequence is TGCAGTGCTAGAATAGGGTCAGAGACCCAGTACTTC. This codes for CSARIGSETQYF.